Sequencing of this T cell receptor (beta chain) was carried out in a study of identical twins. Study-wide results and caveats: Out-of-frame alpha sequences that twins shared showed excess low generation probability.

This clonotype occurred many times. Its antigen is not known. TCRdb processed the 5' RACE reads anew with MiXCR; each CDR3 protein has one entry. This sample has approximately 600,000 distinct CDR3 sequences; around 9.6% occur once, and the top ten carry approximately 3%. Separately, the same data were catalogued under a study of yellow fever vaccine responses in identical twins.

Sequenced input: PBMCs. The source is a woman aged 18-29 years in good health.

This chain's CDR3 is CASSHTLASSYEQYF. DNA of the CDR3: TGTGCCAGCAGTCACACCCTCGCGAGCTCCTACGAGCAGTACTTC. The chain has TRBV28 and TRBJ2-7, with D unresolved. The CDR3 extends over 15 amino acids. Trimming took 5 bases from V and 0 from J, leaving 14 bases between them. Germline CDR1 is MDHEN and CDR2 is SYDVKM.